This entry concerns a single T cell receptor beta chain. Antigen unknown. The sample belongs to a study of beta chain features in type 1 diabetes. General study findings and limits: The question of HLA type influencing TCRB rearrangement was one that remained unresolved here. Sequencing of cDNA might inflate the share of cells that strongly express TCR.

Sort purity for all populations was recorded as exceeding 98%. Since all of the isolated RNA was reverse transcribed, expressed TCRB transcripts were what got sequenced. This table comes from immunoSEQ multiplex PCR, and its TCRdb copy is limited to in-frame clones, with some not included. The sample records 900,000 or so clones, roughly a sixth being singletons. In germline, CDR1 is DFQATT, CDR2 SNEGSKA (reference sequence). There are 11 residues in the CDR3. Trimming left V 6 bases short and J 3 bases short, with 8 bases between. The chain employs TRBV20-1 and TRBJ1-1; no firm D call. Sequencing input: naive CD4+ T cells from blood. The sequence was obtained from a woman aged 18-29 years in good health. The CDR3 loop is CSATAYTEAFF. CDR3 DNA: TGCAGTGCAACAGCCTACACTGAAGCTTTCTTT.